The 16 T cell receptor beta chains listed next were all sequenced from one sample in a study of a mutant IDH1 vaccine in newly diagnosed glioma. This table comes from immunoSEQ multiplex PCR, and its TCRdb copy is limited to in-frame clones, with some not included. The top ten hold roughly a sixth of the sample, which has tens of thousands of clones, approximately 82% seen once. These receptors' antigens are unknown. Documented time point: week 47, end of study. Every vaccination contained 300 ug of the mutant IDH1 20-mer peptide and was paired with topical imiquimod. Here the sequenced sample was PBMCs, taken from a glioma patient whose treatment included an IDH1 peptide vaccine. The receptors stem from a man aged 18 to 35 with glioma. Some clones in this sample may be carry-over from other donors' samples.

The chain uses TRBV15 and TRBJ2-7; D perhaps matches TRBD2 (7 bases). V lost 4 bases and J 2 bases, leaving 21 bases between the germline ends. The CDR3 sequence is 17 residues long. CDR1 is LNHNV, CDR2 YYDKDF, per germline (reference sequence). This CDR3 is CATSTFLSRGAAYEQYF. DNA of the CDR3: TGTGCCACCAGCACATTTCTATCTCGGGGGGCCGCCTACGAGCAGTACTTC.

This clone was seen a single time. V is TRBV6-1 and J is TRBJ1-5; 7 nucleotides match TRBD1. Germline V gene lookup returns CDR1 MNHNS and CDR2 SASEGT. This CDR3 spans 15 amino acids. The trim removed 6 bases at V and 1 base at J, leaving 6 bases unmatched. CDR3 bases: TGTGCCAGCAGGACCGACAGGGCCAGCAATCAGCCCCAGCATTTT. Amino acids: CASRTDRASNQPQHF.

The V call is TRBV5-6, the J call TRBJ2-7; D uncertain. This CDR3 has 14 amino acids. Germline V lookup: CDR1 SGHDT, CDR2 YYEEEE. Trimming removed 2 bases at V and 3 bases at J, with 12 bases between. As DNA, the CDR3 is TGTGCCAGCAGCTTAGACGGATACCTCTACGAGCAGTACTTC. Its translation: CASSLDGYLYEQYF. Based on the CDR3 plus reference TRBV5-6 and TRBJ2-7, the full variable domain is DAGVTQSPTHLIKTRGQQVTLRCSPKSGHDTVSWYQQALGQGPQFIFQYYEEEERQRGNFPDRFSGHQFPNYSSELNVNALLLGDSALYLCASSLDGYLYEQYFGPGTRLTVT.

This clone was picked up a small number of times. The V call is TRBV6-1, the J call TRBJ1-2; D gene uncertain. Looked up from germline, CDR1 is MNHNS and CDR2 is SASEGT. The CDR3 covers 15 residues. V shed 4 bases and J shed 0 bases, with 12 bases lying between them. The CDR3 DNA reads TGTGCCAGCAGTGGATATGGGCAAACTAACTATGGCTACACCTTC. Its translation is CASSGYGQTNYGYTF.

This chain links TRBV19 with TRBJ1-2, with TRBD1 matching 7 bases. The CDR3 has 15 residues. Germline lookup yields CDR1 LNHDA and CDR2 SQIVND (reference sequence). J lost 4 bases, V lost 0 bases, and 5 bases had no gene match. The CDR3 region is CASSIDVTGLYGYTF. In nucleotides, the CDR3 is TGTGCCAGTAGTATAGATGTGACAGGGCTCTATGGCTACACCTTC. The variable domain in full, with the rest retrieved from reference TRBV19 and TRBJ1-2, is DGGITQSPKYLFRKEGQNVTLSCEQNLNHDAMYWYRQDPGQGLRLIYYSQIVNDFQKGDIAEGYSVSREKKESFPLTVTSAQKNPTAFYLCASSIDVTGLYGYTFGSGTRLTVV.

The V gene is TRBV5-1, the J gene TRBJ2-7; 8 bases map to TRBD1. This CDR3 comprises 15 residues. Germline CDR1 is SGHRS and CDR2 is YFSETQ. Trimming at V came to 3 bases and at J to 7 bases, leaving 12 bases not matched to a gene. The CDR3 protein is CASSYSLTGAGEQYF. The CDR3 DNA follows: TGCGCCAGCAGCTACTCTTTGACAGGGGCGGGGGAGCAGTACTTC.

The CDR3 loop reads CASSVGTGEFMNTEAFF. CDR3 DNA: TGCGCCAGCAGCGTCGGGACAGGGGAGTTCATGAACACTGAAGCTTTCTTT. The chain is built from TRBV5-1 and TRBJ1-1; 10 positions agree with TRBD1. After removal of 4 bases from V and 0 bases from J, the junction contained 9 bases not matched to a gene. CDR3 size: 17 residues. Looked up from germline, CDR1 is SGHRS and CDR2 is YFSETQ.

The chain uses TRBV29-1 and TRBJ1-1; D gene uncertain. Germline CDR1 SQVTM, CDR2 ANQGSEA. Trimming removed 6 bases from V and 4 bases from J, with 12 bases in between. This CDR3 region has 12 residues. The CDR3 region has the DNA TGCAGCGTCGGCAATTCGGGCACTGAAGCTTTCTTT. Its translation is CSVGNSGTEAFF.

This clone occurred once. The gene calls are TRBV18 and TRBJ2-6; D gene unclear. Germline assignment: CDR1 KGHSH and CDR2 LQKENI. Between the trimmed V and J ends, which lost 1 base and 0 bases, there was a span of 7 bases. This CDR3 contains 16 residues. The CDR3 sequence: CASSPLPSSGANVLTF. The DNA for the CDR3 is TGTGCCAGCTCACCACTGCCCAGCTCTGGGGCCAACGTCCTGACTTTC.

This chain uses TRBV10-3 with TRBJ2-7; 12 bases are shared with TRBD2. CDR1 and CDR2 (germline): ENHRY, SYGVKD. The length of the CDR3 is 19 residues. The V gene end was trimmed by 0 bases and the J gene end by 0 bases; junction bases not matched to a gene: 9. The CDR3, as DNA: TGTGCCATCAGTGAGTCGACTAGCGGGGGTTCTACTAGCTCCTACGAGCAGTACTTC. The encoded protein is CAISESTSGGSTSSYEQYF.

This clone was detected once. The J gene is TRBJ2-2, the V gene TRBV6-4, with D perhaps matching TRBD2 (5 bases). This CDR3 has 15 amino acids. The germline CDR1 and CDR2 sequences are MRHNA and SNTAGT. V was clipped by 4 bases and J by 1 base, with 10 bases between them. CDR3 DNA sequence: TGTGCCAGCAGTGGCCGCGCGGGGAACACCGGGGAGCTGTTTTTT. Protein product: CASSGRAGNTGELFF.

The chain is built from TRBV7-9 and TRBJ2-3; D is unresolved. V lost 5 bases, J lost 3 bases, and 9 bases lay in between. Looked up from germline, CDR1 is SEHNR and CDR2 is FQNEAQ (reference sequence). The CDR3 contains 13 residues. The DNA for the CDR3 is TGTGCCAGCAGCCCCTCGTTAACAGATACGCAGTATTTT. This codes for CASSPSLTDTQYF.

The V gene is TRBV19, the J gene TRBJ1-5; D possibly corresponds to TRBD1 (5 bases). CDR3 length: 13 amino acids. From germline, CDR1 is LNHDA and CDR2 SQIVND (reference sequence). CDR3 DNA: TGTGCTACGGGGCACCTTGGGCCTCAGCCCCAGCATTTT. As protein: CATGHLGPQPQHF.

This chain links TRBV7-9 with TRBJ2-7; D perhaps matches TRBD2 (6 bases). This CDR3 region has 17 residues. Trimming took 1 base from V and 2 from J, leaving 18 bases between them. CDR1 and CDR2 from the germline V gene are SEHNR and FQNEAQ (reference sequence). CDR3 nucleotides: TGTGCCAGCAGCTTAGGGGGAGGAGCTAGCGTCCCCTACGAGCAGTACTTC. It yields the protein CASSLGGGASVPYEQYF.

The chain links TRBV18 to TRBJ2-1, with D unresolved. Germline CDR1 reads KGHSH; CDR2 reads LQKENI. The V end was cut by 6 bases, the J end by 0 bases, with 9 bases between. CDR3 length equals 14 residues. The CDR3 loop is CASSPTLSYNEQFF. The CDR3 DNA follows: TGTGCCAGCTCCCCCACCCTCTCCTACAATGAGCAGTTCTTC.

This rearrangement joins TRBV30 to TRBJ1-6; D not resolved. Germline V gene data show CDR1 as GTSNPN and CDR2 as SVGIG (reference sequence). V was trimmed by 4 bases and J by 2 bases, leaving 15 bases between them. This CDR3 contains 16 residues. CDR3 amino acids: CAWKLRRPAYNSPLHF. The DNA of the CDR3 is TGTGCCTGGAAACTACGACGCCCGGCCTATAATTCACCCCTCCACTTT.